The TCR beta chain described here comes from a study of blood T cell repertoires in COVID-19. Overall study: Both acute and convalescent COVID-19 samples were obtained from the United States, Italy and Spain. PBMCs, B-cell-depleted T cells, or T cells were the source of the cDNA or gDNA that made up the material.

Methods used by the authors: Amplifying reference gene primers gave estimates of nucleated cell counts. Only in-frame clones appear in the TCRdb table, and some are missing; sequencing was by immunoSEQ multiplex PCR. V and J calls and clone size come straight from that table; D and trimming were deduced from the DNA. The repertoire holds around 26,000 clones, with around nine tenths as singletons. Germline CDR1 reads SGHVS; CDR2 reads FNYEAQ. CDR3 length: 13 residues. J was trimmed by 6 bases and V by 5 bases; bases with no gene match: 5. The specimen sequenced was peripheral blood. The receptor was derived from a human donor in a cohort sampled during active COVID-19. This chain uses TRBV7-6 with TRBJ2-7; 9 bases are a match to TRBD1. CDR3 loop: CASSPDRGGEQYF. Written as DNA, the CDR3 is TGTGCCAGCAGCCCGGACAGGGGCGGCGAGCAGTACTTC.